These 20 T cell receptor beta chains were sequenced from one sample in a study of control samples from healthy donors and cancer patients. Data came from immunoSEQ multiplex PCR; TCRdb stores just in-frame clones and leaves some out. The sample consists of about 130,000 clones, around nine tenths of them appearing once. Sequencing was performed on blood. The receptor set was obtained from a man aged 40-49 years in good health.

The V call is TRBV5-6, the J call TRBJ2-3; either TRBD1 or TRBD2 may fit D (5 bases each). Germline V CDR1 and CDR2: SGHDT, YYEEEE. The CDR3 extends over 16 amino acids. The V and J ends lost 0 bases and 1 base respectively, with 12 bases between them. The CDR3 nucleotides read TGTGCCAGCAGCTTGGGACTACCGGGGCGCACAGATACGCAGTATTTT. Translating it yields CASSLGLPGRTDTQYF.

This rearrangement joins TRBV5-1 to TRBJ1-2; D remains unclear. Looked up from germline, CDR1 is SGHRS and CDR2 is YFSETQ. The ends were cut back, 0 bases at V and 1 base at J, with 16 bases in the middle. There are 17 residues in the CDR3. CDR3 sequence: CASSLVSDSWGNYGYTF. For the CDR3, the DNA is TGCGCCAGCAGCTTGGTCTCAGATTCCTGGGGTAACTATGGCTACACCTTC.

The genes are TRBV29-1 and TRBJ2-7, with a tentative D call TRBD1 (5 bases). The germline V and J ends were trimmed by 3 bases and 3 bases, with 12 bases remaining between them. The germline V gene encodes CDR1 SQVTM and CDR2 ANQGSEA. The CDR3 runs to 13 residues. The DNA of the CDR3 is TGCAGCGTTGAGAAGGGGCTAGGCTACGAGCAGTACTTC. Residues: CSVEKGLGYEQYF.

The CDR3 reads CASSPFVRGPTNEKLFF. CDR3 in DNA: TGTGCCAGCTCACCGTTCGTCAGGGGGCCAACTAATGAAAAACTGTTTTTT. The rearrangement uses TRBV18 and TRBJ1-4, with 8 bases lining up with TRBD1. V gave up 3 bases and J gave up 0 bases; unmatched junction bases: 6. CDR3 length: 17 residues. Germline V gene lookup returns CDR1 KGHSH and CDR2 LQKENI. Variable domain in full (rest from reference TRBV18 and TRBJ1-4): NAGVMQNPRHLVRRRGQEARLRCSPMKGHSHVYWYRQLPEEGLKFMVYLQKENIIDESGMPKERFSAEFPKEGPSILRIQQVVRGDSAAYFCASSPFVRGPTNEKLFFGSGTQLSVL.

This clone was detected only a few times. The V gene is TRBV6-1, the J gene TRBJ1-3, with D maybe TRBD1 (5 bases). The germline V gene encodes CDR1 MNHNS and CDR2 SASEGT. The V end was cut by 1 base, the J end by 4 bases, with 11 bases between. The length of the CDR3 is 15 residues. CDR3 region: CASSEVGVAGNTIYF. CDR3 DNA sequence: TGTGCCAGCAGTGAAGTGGGGGTGGCAGGAAACACCATATATTTT.

This clone was found once. The chain has TRBV2 and TRBJ2-7, with 8 bases matching TRBD1. The junction had 2 bases not matched to a gene; V was cut back by 4 bases and J by 0 bases. From germline, CDR1 is SNHLY and CDR2 FYNNEI. This CDR3 spans 14 amino acids. In DNA form, the CDR3 reads TGTGCCAGCAGTGGGGACAGGAGCTCCTACGAGCAGTACTTC. Protein: CASSGDRSSYEQYF.

V and J are TRBV12-3 or TRBV12-4 and TRBJ2-1; possible D gene TRBD2, 5 bases. This CDR3 comprises 11 residues. V dropped 8 bases and J dropped 4 bases, with 6 bases sitting between them. The CDR3 loop is CASRGYNEQFF. CDR3 nucleotide sequence: TGTGCCAGCCGGGGTTACAATGAGCAGTTCTTC.

The chain has TRBV6-6 and TRBJ2-1, with 8 nucleotides matching TRBD1. The CDR3 sequence is 17 residues long. Germline lookup yields CDR1 MNHNY and CDR2 SVGAGI (reference sequence). After removal of 5 bases from V and 9 bases from J, the junction contained 18 bases not matched to a gene. CDR3 protein: CASSRTNPGTGLGEQFF. The CDR3 coding sequence is TGTGCCAGCAGTCGCACCAACCCCGGGACAGGACTTGGTGAGCAGTTCTTC.

The chain recombines TRBV3-1 (or the pseudogene TRBV3-2) with TRBJ1-2; D not certain. This CDR3 comprises 13 residues. V was pared by 4 bases and J by 5 bases, with 11 bases between. Germline V CDR1 and CDR2: LGHDT, YNNKEL (reference sequence). The CDR3 here is CASSPQGPYGYTF. In DNA, the CDR3 is TGTGCCAGCAGCCCTCAAGGGCCGTATGGCTACACCTTC.

Concerning this clone itself: This sample includes further DNA sequences coding for the same CDR3. This chain uses TRBV10-3 with TRBJ1-4, with D perhaps matching TRBD1 (6 bases). The germline gives CDR1 ENHRY, CDR2 SYGVKD. V gave up 10 bases and J gave up 3 bases, with 12 bases separating them. The CDR3 is made up of 13 amino acids. CDR3: CATGGQSNEKLFF. CDR3 DNA: TGTGCCACCGGGGGGCAGTCTAATGAAAAACTGTTTTTT.

In this sample, this clone turned up once. The chain uses TRBV9 and TRBJ2-5; TRBD2 agrees at 10 bases. The CDR3 consists of 14 residues. Losses at the gene ends were 3 bases for V and 5 bases for J; bases not matched to a gene: 4. Germline assignment: CDR1 SGDLS and CDR2 YYNGEE. CDR3 coding DNA: TGTGCCAGCAGCGCCCGAGCGGGGGGGGAGACCCAGTACTTC. Translating gives CASSARAGGETQYF.

The chain carries TRBV5-6 and TRBJ1-1; 9 nucleotides align to TRBD1. This CDR3 comprises 13 residues. After removal of 3 bases from V and 3 bases from J, the junction contained 0 bases not matched to a gene. CDR1 and CDR2 (germline): SGHDT, YYEEEE. CDR3 protein: CASSWTGDTEAFF. The DNA for the CDR3 is TGTGCCAGCAGCTGGACAGGGGACACTGAAGCTTTCTTT.

V is TRBV5-8 and J is TRBJ1-5, with 11 bases that match TRBD1. J was trimmed by 6 bases and V by 5 bases; bases with no gene match: 10. Per germline, CDR1 SGHTS and CDR2 YDEGEE. This CDR3 region has 16 residues. The CDR3 DNA follows: TGTGCCAGCAGAGAGATTTGGACAGGGGGCGTTCAGCCCCAGCATTTT. Protein sequence: CASREIWTGGVQPQHF. The whole variable domain, filled in from reference TRBV5-8 and TRBJ1-5, reads EAGVTQSPTHLIKTRGQQATLRCSPISGHTSVYWYQQALGLGLQFLLWYDEGEERNRGNFPPRFSGRQFPNYSSELNVNALELEDSALYLCASREIWTGGVQPQHFGDGTRLSIL.

The CDR3, as DNA: TGTGCCAGCTCACCAACACATAGCAATCAGCCCCAGCATTTT. Translating gives CASSPTHSNQPQHF. The chain has TRBV18 and TRBJ1-5; unclear D gene. V dropped 2 bases and J dropped 0 bases, with 5 bases sitting between them. This CDR3 spans 14 amino acids. Germline loops: CDR1 KGHSH, CDR2 LQKENI.

This chain links TRBV19 with TRBJ1-1; D gene uncertain. CDR3 size: 13 residues. Germline lookup yields CDR1 LNHDA and CDR2 SQIVND (reference sequence). Trimming removed 4 bases at V and 0 bases at J, with 6 bases between. The DNA of the CDR3 is TGTGCCAGTAGTACAGCCCTGAACACTGAAGCTTTCTTT. This sequence encodes CASSTALNTEAFF.

The rearrangement links TRBV25-1 to TRBJ1-3; 10 bases fit TRBD1. Germline CDR1 and CDR2: MGHDK and SYGVNS. The CDR3 loop spans 17 amino acids. Losses at the gene ends were 4 bases for V and 4 bases for J; bases not matched to a gene: 10. The CDR3 DNA reads TGTGCCAGCAGTGTAGGACAGGGGGTTATCGGAGGAAACACCATATATTTT. It is translated as CASSVGQGVIGGNTIYF.

The V call is TRBV5-1, the J call TRBJ2-3; 8 bases are a match to TRBD1. V lost 2 bases and J lost 6; bases outside the gene matches: 11. CDR1 is SGHRS, CDR2 YFSETQ, per germline. This CDR3 comprises 16 residues. CDR3 protein: CASSFLAGGLEDTQYF. The CDR3 region has the DNA TGCGCCAGCAGCTTTCTGGCAGGGGGCCTCGAGGATACGCAGTATTTT. The whole variable domain, filled in from reference TRBV5-1 and TRBJ2-3, reads KAGVTQTPRYLIKTRGQQVTLSCSPISGHRSVSWYQQTPGQGLQFLFEYFSETQRNKGNFPGRFSGRQFSNSRSEMNVSTLELGDSALYLCASSFLAGGLEDTQYFGPGTRLTVL.

A single count supports this clone. J is TRBJ2-7 and V is TRBV5-8; TRBD1 matches 10 bases. CDR3 length: 15 amino acids. The V gene end was trimmed by 3 bases and the J gene end by 5 bases; junction bases not matched to a gene: 8. CDR1 and CDR2 from the germline V gene are SGHTS and YDEGEE. CDR3 amino acids: CASSSPRDRGNEQYF. For the CDR3, the DNA is TGTGCCAGCAGCTCCCCCCGGGACAGGGGAAACGAGCAGTACTTC. The whole variable domain, filled in from reference TRBV5-8 and TRBJ2-7, reads EAGVTQSPTHLIKTRGQQATLRCSPISGHTSVYWYQQALGLGLQFLLWYDEGEERNRGNFPPRFSGRQFPNYSSELNVNALELEDSALYLCASSSPRDRGNEQYFGPGTRLTVT.

The genes are TRBV27 and TRBJ1-6, with 7 nucleotides matching TRBD1. The CDR3 has 14 residues. Germline V CDR1 and CDR2: MNHEY, SMNVEV (reference sequence). The trim removed 5 bases at V and 4 bases at J, leaving 2 bases unmatched. CDR3 DNA: TGTGCCAGCAGTCGGGACAGATATAATTCACCCCTCCACTTT. As protein: CASSRDRYNSPLHF.

This rearrangement joins TRBV30 to TRBJ1-1; D not certain. Germline V lookup: CDR1 GTSNPN, CDR2 SVGIG (reference sequence). Trimming pared 2 bases from V and 11 bases from J, leaving 12 bases between. CDR3 length equals 11 residues. The CDR3 loop is CAWSKDRRAFF. The CDR3, as DNA: TGTGCCTGGAGTAAGGACCGACGGGCTTTCTTT.